The present T cell receptor beta chain was sequenced within a study of T cells after yellow fever vaccination. Overall study context: The authors prepared low-cell-number fractions using SMART-Seq v4 Ultra Low Input.

Study observations and caveats: Boosting was followed by the reappearance of most primary-vaccination clones (roughly 96% CD4, about 90% CD8). Abundant clonotypes (contaminants from the bulk population) could be present in FACS-sorted repertoires. Few clonotypes appeared in both CD4 and CD8 compartments.

MiXCR, run by TCRdb on the 5' RACE reads, gives a single entry per CDR3 protein. This table holds 170,000 or so distinct CDR3 sequences, approximately 6% found once. CDR3 length: 16 amino acids. CDR1 is DFQATT and CDR2 is SNEGSKA in the germline V gene (reference sequence). The trim removed 6 bases at V and 2 bases at J, leaving 12 bases unmatched. In regard to this clonotype: The antigen remains undetermined.

The TCR originated in a man aged 18 to 35 who received the YFV17D yellow fever vaccine. The specimen was CD4+ T cells sorted from PBMCs, collected on the day of the first yellow fever vaccination. The chain is built from TRBV20-1 and TRBJ1-5, with TRBD1 matching over 8 bases. CDR3 DNA: TGCAGTGCCCCCCGCAGGGGGCTAGGCGGCAATCAGCCCCAGCATTTT. Its translation is CSAPRRGLGGNQPQHF.